A single sample is the source of the 2 T cell receptor beta chains below, sequenced in a study of T cell repertoires in cytomegalovirus infection. These receptors' antigens are unknown. MiXCR, applied by TCRdb to the reads, yields one record per CDR3 protein. The data contain over 250,000 distinct CDR3 sequences, 22% of them seen just once; the ten biggest clones take up around 20%. Sequencing was performed on cultured PBMCs, taken from culture after CMV antigen stimulation. These receptors all stem from a human donor in good health (CMV status not recorded). Some clones in this sample may be carry-over from other donors' samples.

This chain uses TRBV7-8 with TRBJ1-1; 7 bases map to TRBD1. Germline values: CDR1 SGHVS, CDR2 FQNEAQ. The length of the CDR3 is 13 residues. Trimming at V came to 6 bases and at J to 5 bases, leaving 6 bases not matched to a gene. The CDR3 nucleotides read TGTGCCAGCAGTACCGACAGGGCGACTGAAGCTTTCTTT. It is translated as CASSTDRATEAFF.

This clonotype was counted at least ten times. The chain joins TRBV7-8 to TRBJ2-7, with 9 nucleotides matching TRBD2. CDR3 length: 14 amino acids. The germline gives CDR1 SGHVS, CDR2 FQNEAQ. V shed 1 base, J shed 6 bases, and the junction held 4 bases outside the gene matches. CDR3 sequence (DNA): TGTGCCAGCAGCTTAGGTCTAGCGGGAATCGAGCAGTACTTC. It is translated as CASSLGLAGIEQYF.